The entry that follows covers one TCR beta chain sequence. Its antigen is not identified. The sample is drawn from a study of beta chain features in type 1 diabetes. The CDR3 loop spans 16 amino acids. CDR1 and CDR2 from the germline V gene are SEHNR and FQNEAQ (reference sequence). V shed 5 bases and J 4 bases; nucleotides not matched to a gene: 10. General observations from the study: Within each of all four CD4+ subsets, Type 1 diabetes patients had TCRB CDR3s that were moderately but significantly shorter. In the patient group, naive, central memory and Treg TCRB repertoires seemed more alike than in the healthy donor group. Junctions at VDJ sites from type 1 diabetes patients had fewer insertions and more deletions.

Via CD45RO/CCR7/CD25/CD127/CD95/CD27, cells of the CD4+ naive, central memory, regulatory and stem cell-like memory subsets were sorted. The whole isolated RNA underwent reverse transcription, so sequencing captured expressed TCRB transcripts. TCRdb's table, derived via immunoSEQ multiplex PCR, lists solely in-frame clones and lacks some. The sample carries around 200,000 clones, around an eighth recorded once. Sequenced input: central memory CD4+ T cells from blood. The chain employs TRBV7-9 and TRBJ2-2; 7 nucleotides align to TRBD1. The origin of this receptor is a woman younger than 35 in good health. The CDR3 DNA is TGTGCCAGCAGCCCACAGGGGAAACCGGGCACCGGGGAGCTGTTTTTT. Translating gives CASSPQGKPGTGELFF.